Shown below are 15 T cell receptor beta chains from a single sample sequenced in a study of sequential checkpoint blockade in melanoma. The treatment is: randomized to nivolumab then ipilimumab (arm A) or the reverse (arm B). The data were produced by immunoSEQ multiplex PCR, yet TCRdb's version contains in-frame clones alone and is incomplete. This table has approximately 20,000 clones, about 25% appearing once. The sequencing here drew on tumor tissue (inferred from file names), taken from a patient given nivolumab and ipilimumab in sequence. Source of these receptors: a human donor with melanoma.

This sequence joins TRBV5-1 and TRBJ2-5; TRBD1 matches 9 bases. CDR1 is SGHRS and CDR2 is YFSETQ in the germline V gene. Unmatched junction bases numbered 6, after V lost 1 base and J lost 5 bases. The CDR3 totals 15 residues. This CDR3 reads CASSLMGQGLETQYF. The CDR3 nucleotides are TGCGCCAGCAGCTTGATGGGACAGGGATTGGAGACCCAGTACTTC.

In its sample, this clone was seen a few times. CDR3 in amino acids: CASSSGEGSPQHF. The CDR3 DNA is TGTGCCAGCAGCTCAGGGGAGGGCTCGCCCCAGCATTTT. The rearrangement links TRBV9 to TRBJ1-5, with a possible D match to TRBD1 (6 bases). The CDR3 covers 13 residues. Trimming removed 4 bases from V and 9 bases from J, with 14 bases in between. Germline values: CDR1 SGDLS, CDR2 YYNGEE.

The genes are TRBV6-8 and TRBJ1-1; D call uncertain. The CDR3 is 13 amino acids. V shed 7 bases and J shed 1 base, with 10 bases lying between them. Germline V gives CDR1 MNHGY, CDR2 SAAAGT. CDR3 sequence reads: CASKRPQNTEAFF. The CDR3 DNA sequence: TGTGCCAGCAAGAGACCGCAGAACACTGAAGCTTTCTTT.

V gene TRBV29-1 combines with J gene TRBJ1-5; TRBD1 is a possible D gene (5 bases). The CDR3 has 13 residues. Germline lookup yields CDR1 SQVTM and CDR2 ANQGSEA. Written as DNA, the CDR3 is TGCAGTATAAGCGGGGGAGTTAATCAGCCCCAGCATTTT. It translates to CSISGGVNQPQHF.

V is TRBV18 and J is TRBJ2-7; 8 bases agree with TRBD1. Germline CDR1 is KGHSH and CDR2 is LQKENI. The CDR3 runs to 14 residues. Germline trimming cut 2 bases from V and 3 bases from J; bases unmatched to any gene: 3. The CDR3 reads CASSPGQGHYEQYF. CDR3 sequence (DNA): TGTGCCAGCTCACCAGGACAGGGACACTACGAGCAGTACTTC.

This clone was counted ten times or more. This chain uses TRBV12-5 with TRBJ1-1, with a possible D match to TRBD1 (6 bases). Germline V CDR1 and CDR2: LGHNT, FRNRAP. The CDR3 sequence is 15 residues long. CDR3 sequence (DNA): TGTGCCAGCATGCCAGGGGCGATTAGGAACACTGAAGCTTTCTTT. It translates to CASMPGAIRNTEAFF.

This clone was recorded at least ten times. This chain connects TRBV7-1 to TRBJ2-2; no definite D call. TRBV7-1 has ORF status, its function being uncertain. The CDR3 contains 13 residues. V was trimmed by 4 bases and J by 6 bases, leaving 9 bases between them. The CDR3 protein is CASSLRDPGELFF. The CDR3 DNA reads TGTGCCAGCAGCTTAAGGGATCCCGGGGAGCTGTTTTTT.

The chain links TRBV9 to TRBJ1-5; D possibly corresponds to TRBD1 (6 bases). V lost 5 bases to trimming and J lost 4 bases, with 16 bases between them. Germline CDR1 and CDR2: SGDLS and YYNGEE. The CDR3 has 15 amino acids. DNA of the CDR3: TGTGCCAGCAGATCCCGGGACATCGCTAATCAGCCCCAGCATTTT. It yields the protein CASRSRDIANQPQHF.

Regarding this clone: Other DNA sequences in the sample encode the same CDR3. The rearrangement joins TRBV5-1 to TRBJ2-1; 12 positions match TRBD2. This CDR3 comprises 15 residues. Trimming removed 1 base from V and 7 bases from J; junction bases left unmatched: 3. In germline, CDR1 is SGHRS, CDR2 YFSETQ. CDR3 residues: CASSLRLAGVNEQFF. In DNA form, the CDR3 reads TGCGCCAGCAGCTTGAGACTAGCGGGAGTTAATGAGCAGTTCTTC.

This chain connects TRBV28 to TRBJ2-7, with D possibly being TRBD1 or TRBD2 (5 bases each). The germline V gene encodes CDR1 MDHEN and CDR2 SYDVKM. V was trimmed by 3 bases and J by 5 bases, leaving 14 bases between them. The CDR3 sequence is 14 residues long. The CDR3 spells CASSFPGTQDEQYF. The CDR3 DNA sequence: TGTGCCAGCAGTTTCCCCGGGACCCAGGACGAGCAGTACTTC.

The V call is TRBV6-8, the J call TRBJ2-1; 9 bases match TRBD1. The V gene's germline CDR1 is MNHGY and CDR2 SAAAGT. The CDR3 runs to 15 residues. J was trimmed by 8 bases and V by 7 bases; bases with no gene match: 12. The CDR3 loop is CASTSGTGPWDEQFF. CDR3 coding DNA: TGTGCCAGCACCTCCGGGACAGGGCCATGGGATGAGCAGTTCTTC.

In DNA, the CDR3 is TGTGCCAGCAGCTTCGGCACAGGGGCCGGAGAGACCCAGTACTTC. It encodes CASSFGTGAGETQYF. The gene calls are TRBV11-3 and TRBJ2-5; 7 nucleotides align to TRBD1. This CDR3 spans 15 amino acids. Germline V gene sequence: CDR1 SGHNT, CDR2 YENEEA. Trimming took 3 bases from V and 4 from J; bases not matched to a gene: 8.

The genes are TRBV23-1 and TRBJ2-5; D may be TRBD2 (6 bases). TRBV23-1 falls under the ORF class, with uncertain function. Trimming left V 7 bases short and J 5 bases short, with 14 bases between. There are 13 residues in the CDR3. This CDR3 is CASTEGGRETQYF. The DNA of the CDR3 is TGCGCCAGCACCGAGGGTGGGAGGGAGACCCAGTACTTC.

In DNA form, the CDR3 reads TGTGCCAGCAGCTTCCCGGCAAAAGGGGTGGCTTTTAGGACTGAAGCTTTCTTT. It specifies CASSFPAKGVAFRTEAFF. The chain joins TRBV11-3 to TRBJ1-1, with TRBD1 as a possible D gene (5 bases). Trimming removed 3 bases at V and 5 bases at J, with 25 bases between. CDR3 length: 18 amino acids. Germline loops: CDR1 SGHNT, CDR2 YENEEA.

The gene calls are TRBV6-8 and TRBJ2-2; 7 bases map to TRBD1. The J segment lost 4 bases and the V segment lost 6 bases, leaving 5 bases of the junction unmatched. In germline, CDR1 is MNHGY, CDR2 SAAAGT. CDR3 length: 14 amino acids. The DNA of the CDR3 is TGTGCCAGCAGACAACAGGGGTCCACCGGGGAGCTGTTTTTT. Its protein is CASRQQGSTGELFF.